The next 18 T cell receptor beta chains were all read from a single sample in a study of blood T cell repertoires in COVID-19. TCRdb's copy holds only in-frame clones and misses some; the assay was immunoSEQ multiplex PCR. The sample shows fewer than 110,000 clones, around 85% of them seen only once. Sequenced input: peripheral blood. These receptors all come from a woman aged 70-85 years with active or convalescent COVID-19.

The chain joins TRBV30 to TRBJ1-3; D remains ambiguous. This CDR3 is 13 amino acids long. Germline CDR1 and CDR2: GTSNPN and SVGIG (reference sequence). V lost 0 bases to trimming and J lost 2 bases, with 5 bases between them. CDR3 sequence (DNA): TGTGCCTGGAGTGTACTACCTGGAAACACCATATATTTT. It yields the protein CAWSVLPGNTIYF.

The chain carries TRBV5-1 and TRBJ1-4, with no clear D. The length of the CDR3 is 15 residues. CDR1 is SGHRS and CDR2 is YFSETQ in the germline V gene. V gave up 4 bases and J gave up 5 bases, with 15 bases separating them. The CDR3, as DNA: TGCGCCAGCAGCCCACCCGCGGGCCTCAATGAAAAACTGTTTTTT. Its protein product is CASSPPAGLNEKLFF.

V and J are TRBV9 and TRBJ1-1; no reliable D call. This CDR3 has 14 amino acids. Germline loops: CDR1 SGDLS, CDR2 YYNGEE. The V and J ends lost 0 bases and 0 bases respectively, with 6 bases between them. CDR3 bases: TGTGCCAGCAGCGTAGAACAGATGAACACTGAAGCTTTCTTT. Translating it yields CASSVEQMNTEAFF.

Many counts were recorded for this clone. V usage is TRBV2 and J usage is TRBJ1-3; D perhaps matches TRBD1 (5 bases). CDR3 length: 14 amino acids. Germline V gives CDR1 SNHLY, CDR2 FYNNEI. With 6 bases removed from V and 2 bases from J, the gap between germline ends came to 11 bases. CDR3 protein: CASSAEGAGNTIYF. CDR3 in DNA: TGTGCCAGCAGCGCGGAAGGGGCTGGAAACACCATATATTTT.

The chain couples TRBV15 to TRBJ2-3, with 9 bases that match TRBD1. Looked up from germline, CDR1 is LNHNV and CDR2 is YYDKDF (reference sequence). The CDR3 has 16 residues. J lost 2 bases, V lost 1 base, and 4 bases had no gene match. CDR3 amino acids: CATSRGGQGNTDTQYF. The DNA for the CDR3 is TGTGCCACCAGCAGAGGAGGACAGGGGAACACAGATACGCAGTATTTT.

The V gene is TRBV19, the J gene TRBJ2-7, with 10 bases aligning to TRBD2. CDR3 length: 14 residues. The germline gives CDR1 LNHDA, CDR2 SQIVND (reference sequence). The J segment lost 3 bases and the V segment lost 5 bases, leaving 4 bases of the junction unmatched. This chain's CDR3 is CASSPSGSNYEQYF. Here the CDR3 DNA reads TGTGCCAGTAGTCCTAGCGGGAGTAACTACGAGCAGTACTTC.

In DNA, the CDR3 is TGTGCCAGCAGCCCGGACAGGCATCCTAACTATGGCTACACCTTC. Protein product: CASSPDRHPNYGYTF. This sequence joins TRBV5-6 and TRBJ1-2, with 7 bases fitting TRBD1. With V trimmed by 4 bases and J by 0 bases, 6 bases remained unmatched. This CDR3 contains 15 residues. Germline V CDR1 and CDR2: SGHDT, YYEEEE.

CDR3 in amino acids: CASSIRSLGLYNEQFF. Here the CDR3 DNA reads TGTGCCAGCAGCATCAGGTCCCTTGGGCTCTACAATGAGCAGTTCTTC. The V gene is TRBV28, the J gene TRBJ2-1, with D unclear. The germline V and J ends were trimmed by 6 bases and 3 bases, with 18 bases remaining between them. The length of the CDR3 is 16 residues. Germline assignment: CDR1 MDHEN and CDR2 SYDVKM.

V is TRBV19 and J is TRBJ2-5; D perhaps matches TRBD1 (5 bases). The CDR3 runs to 13 residues. Germline CDR1 reads LNHDA; CDR2 reads SQIVND (reference sequence). V was shortened by 2 bases and J by 3 bases, with 7 bases between the two germline ends. The CDR3 DNA reads as TGTGCCAGTAGTATAACAGGTGAAGAGACCCAGTACTTC. The encoded protein is CASSITGEETQYF.

V is TRBV19 and J is TRBJ2-3, with TRBD2 identical over 9 bases. Germline lookup yields CDR1 LNHDA and CDR2 SQIVND (reference sequence). The V and J ends lost 4 bases and 0 bases, in that order; junction bases with no gene match: 8. The CDR3 spans 17 residues. CDR3 sequence (DNA): TGTGCCAGTAGTACTACTAGCGGGCCCTCGAGCACAGATACGCAGTATTTT. Protein sequence: CASSTTSGPSSTDTQYF. Filled out from reference TRBV19 and TRBJ2-3, the complete variable domain reads DGGITQSPKYLFRKEGQNVTLSCEQNLNHDAMYWYRQDPGQGLRLIYYSQIVNDFQKGDIAEGYSVSREKKESFPLTVTSAQKNPTAFYLCASSTTSGPSSTDTQYFGPGTRLTVL.

The chain uses TRBV11-3 and TRBJ2-1, with TRBD2 matching over 8 bases. The CDR3 extends over 14 amino acids. V lost 5 bases, J lost 5 bases, and 5 bases stayed unmatched. Germline V lookup: CDR1 SGHNT, CDR2 YENEEA. CDR3 nucleotides: TGTGCCAGCAGCGCGGGACTAGATAACAATGAGCAGTTCTTC. Protein: CASSAGLDNNEQFF. The variable domain in full, with the rest retrieved from reference TRBV11-3 and TRBJ2-1, is EAGVVQSPRYKIIEKKQPVAFWCNPISGHNTLYWYLQNLGQGPELLIRYENEEAVDDSQLPKDRFSAERLKGVDSTLKIQPAELGDSAVYLCASSAGLDNNEQFFGPGTRLTVL.

The rearrangement uses TRBV2 and TRBJ2-7; 9 bases are shared with TRBD1. V gave up 6 bases and J gave up 1 base; unmatched junction bases: 4. CDR1 is SNHLY and CDR2 is FYNNEI in the germline V gene. The length of the CDR3 is 14 residues. DNA for the CDR3: TGTGCCAGCAGCCCCGGGACAGGGTCCTACGAGCAGTACTTC. Translation gives CASSPGTGSYEQYF.

This clone occurred a few times. This chain joins TRBV19 and TRBJ1-1; D is perhaps TRBD1 (5 bases). Trimming left V 6 bases short and J 8 bases short, with 13 bases between. The germline CDR1 and CDR2 sequences are LNHDA and SQIVND (reference sequence). The CDR3 sequence is 12 residues long. The CDR3 bases are TGTGCCAGTAGACCCGTGGGGGGGGAAGCTTTCTTT. This encodes CASRPVGGEAFF.

V is TRBV9 and J is TRBJ2-1, with TRBD2 matching 14 bases. V gave up 0 bases and J gave up 7 bases; unmatched junction bases: 0. The CDR3 runs to 15 residues. Germline CDR1 and CDR2: SGDLS and YYNGEE. CDR3 in DNA: TGTGCCAGCAGCGTAGGGACTAGCGGGAGGAATGAGCAGTTCTTC. It codes for CASSVGTSGRNEQFF.

The rearrangement uses TRBV7-9 and TRBJ1-6; no reliable D call. The V gene lost 1 base and the J gene lost 8 bases, with 6 bases spanning the gap. Germline V gives CDR1 SEHNR, CDR2 FQNEAQ (reference sequence). This CDR3 region has 13 residues. The CDR3 nucleotides read TGTGCCAGCAGCTTAGACGGGGATTCACCCCTCCACTTT. Residues: CASSLDGDSPLHF.

The genes are TRBV5-1 and TRBJ1-1; weak D call: TRBD1 (6 bases). From germline, CDR1 is SGHRS and CDR2 YFSETQ. The CDR3 contains 14 residues. Trimming cost V 4 bases and J 6 bases, with 16 bases left between them. The CDR3 region is CASSPDRSGSEAFF. The CDR3 bases are TGCGCCAGCAGCCCCGACAGGTCCGGTTCTGAAGCTTTCTTT.

The chain combines TRBV29-1 with TRBJ2-7; 7 positions match TRBD2. Germline CDR1 reads SQVTM; CDR2 reads ANQGSEA. The CDR3 has 13 amino acids. Trimming removed 4 bases from V and 5 bases from J; junction bases left unmatched: 8. The CDR3 region is CSVGAGVRDEQYF. CDR3 bases: TGCAGCGTTGGGGCGGGGGTTCGCGACGAGCAGTACTTC.

This chain uses TRBV18 with TRBJ1-1, with D unresolved. The V end lost 0 bases, the J end lost 4 bases, and 9 bases lay between the germline ends. Germline CDR1 is KGHSH and CDR2 is LQKENI. CDR3 length: 14 amino acids. CDR3 nucleotides: TGTGCCAGCTCACCACCCTACAGCAGCACTGAAGCTTTCTTT. As protein: CASSPPYSSTEAFF.